A selection of T cell receptor beta chains follows, all from one sample in a study of shared clonotypes between healthy human individuals. Generated by immunoSEQ multiplex PCR, the TCRdb table keeps only in-frame clones and is missing some. This table has more than 2 million clones, 90% to 95% appearing once. Specimen: naive CD8+ T cells from PBMCs. The receptors derive from a man younger than 35 in good health. Some clones in this sample may be carry-over from other donors' samples. CDR3s include the opening cysteine and the closing phenylalanine or tryptophan. The D gene is left open where the match is weak. A row's size may be missing; if present it is once, few, many or a size class.

j_call v_call d_call clone_size cdr3_nt cdr3_aa
TRBJ2-7 TRBV6-1 TRBD1 once TGTGCCAGCAGTGAAAGGCCCGGGACAGCCTACGAGCAGTACTTC CASSERPGTAYEQYF
TRBJ2-1 TRBV9 . . TGTGCCAGCAGCGTAGTTAGGGACCCTTACAATGAGCAGTTCTTC CASSVVRDPYNEQFF
TRBJ2-3 TRBV7-6 . . TGTGCCAGCAGCTTAGGAGGGAAGGATACGCAGTATTTT CASSLGGKDTQYF
TRBJ2-3 TRBV7-3 . . TGTGCCAGCAGCTTAAGTGGGGCCACAGATACGCAGTATTTT CASSLSGATDTQYF
TRBJ2-1 TRBV9 TRBD2 . TGTGCCAGCAGCGTAGGCCTAGCGGGAGGTCGGGAGCAGTTCTTC CASSVGLAGGREQFF
TRBJ2-7 TRBV19 TRBD1 once TGTGCCAGTAGTCTCCGGGACAGCTACTACGAGCAGTACTTC CASSLRDSYYEQYF
TRBJ2-3 TRBV28 TRBD2 once TGTGCCAGCACTAGCGGGAGGAAGACAGATACGCAGTATTTT CASTSGRKTDTQYF
TRBJ1-5 TRBV30 . once TGTGCCTGGAGTGTACGGATCCTTACGCGACACCACGGCAATCAGCCCCAGCATTTT CAWSVRILTRHHGNQPQHF
TRBJ2-6 TRBV15 . . TGTGCCACCAGCAGAGAAAGGGGCCAGAACGTCCTGACTTTC CATSRERGQNVLTF
TRBJ2-5 TRBV7-6 . . TGTGCCAGCAGCCCCGGACTTCGGCAAGAGACCCAGTACTTC CASSPGLRQETQYF
TRBJ2-7 TRBV6-1 TRBD2 . TGTGCCAGCAGTGAATTTGTAGCGGGAGGGCCGGAGCAGTACTTC CASSEFVAGGPEQYF
TRBJ2-3 TRBV9 TRBD1 . TGTGCCAGCAGCGCTCGTCAGACAGGGCAGAGGTCAGATACGCAGTATTTT CASSARQTGQRSDTQYF
TRBJ1-4 TRBV10-2 TRBD1 . TGCGCCAGCAGGGACAGGGGGCATGAAAAACTGTTTTTT CASRDRGHEKLFF
TRBJ2-1 TRBV19 . once TGTGCCAGTAGTATCACCGACAGAATGAATGAGCAGTTCTTC CASSITDRMNEQFF
TRBJ2-5 TRBV6-5 TRBD2 once TGTGCCAGCACCCGGTGGGCGGGAGGGCTCGAGACCCAGTACTTC CASTRWAGGLETQYF
TRBJ2-7 TRBV11-2 . . TGTGCCAGCAGCCGCACAGGGAACTCCTACGAGCAGTACTTC CASSRTGNSYEQYF
TRBJ2-1 TRBV2 TRBD2 . TGTGCCAGCAGCCCTTCTAGCGGACTTGAGGGTAATGAGCAGTTCTTC CASSPSSGLEGNEQFF
TRBJ1-5 TRBV7-2 . once TGTGCCAGCAGCTTAGGCGGCTATCAGCCCCAGCATTTT CASSLGGYQPQHF
TRBJ2-7 TRBV5-6 . . TGTGCCAGCAGCTTTGAGGCGAGGGGGGCCGAGCAGTACTTC CASSFEARGAEQYF
TRBJ2-7 TRBV27 TRBD2 . TGTGCCAGCAGTTTATCCGCGGGAGGGCGCGAGCAGTACTTC CASSLSAGGREQYF
TRBJ2-1 TRBV9 . . TGTGCCAGCAAGTGGGGCAATGAGCAGTTCTTC CASKWGNEQFF
TRBJ2-1 TRBV19 . . TGTGCCAGTAGTGAGGGGGGCGAGGGAAGGCTCAATGAGCAGTTCTTC CASSEGGEGRLNEQFF
TRBJ1-5 TRBV5-1 . . TGCGCCAGCAGCCCGGGCCTCAATCAGCCCCAGCATTTT CASSPGLNQPQHF
TRBJ2-2 TRBV4-2 TRBD2 . TGTGCCAGCAGCCAAACTAGCGGGGTTTTGGCCACCGGGGAGCTGTTTTTT CASSQTSGVLATGELFF
TRBJ1-1 TRBV28 . . TGTGCCAGCAGTTTATTCTTGAACACTGAAGCTTTCTTT CASSLFLNTEAFF
TRBJ2-1 TRBV19 . . TGTGCCAGTAGTATACTTTCCTCGTACAATGAGCAGTTCTTC CASSILSSYNEQFF
TRBJ2-7 TRBV30 . . TGTGCCTGGAGTATTTGGGATCGGGGTCCCACCTACGAGCAGTACTTC CAWSIWDRGPTYEQYF
TRBJ1-4 TRBV14 TRBD1 . TGTGCCAGCAGCCAGACCCTCCTGGACAGGGAGAAAAAACTGTTTTTT CASSQTLLDREKKLFF
TRBJ2-7 TRBV11-2 TRBD2 . TGTGCCAGCAGCTTAGTTAGCGGGAGGTCTGCCTACGAGCAGTACTTC CASSLVSGRSAYEQYF
TRBJ2-7 TRBV20-1 . once TGCAGTGCTCCCTTAAAGAGAGAGCAGTACTTC CSAPLKREQYF
TRBJ2-1 TRBV5-4 . . TGTGCCAGCAGAGGGGGACACAATGAGCAGTTCTTC CASRGGHNEQFF
TRBJ2-7 TRBV11-2 TRBD2 . TGTGCCAGCAGCTTAGCGGTAGCGGGAGGGAGCTCCTACGAGCAGTACTTC CASSLAVAGGSSYEQYF
TRBJ2-5 TRBV27 . . TGTGCCAGCAGTACAGGTGACTTAGAGACCCAGTACTTC CASSTGDLETQYF
TRBJ2-2 TRBV9 TRBD1 . TGTGCCAGCAGCGCCTATACAGGGGTCACCGGGGAGCTGTTTTTT CASSAYTGVTGELFF
TRBJ1-2 TRBV9 . few TGTGCCAGCAGCGTCAAGGGGTGGTATGGCTACACCTTC CASSVKGWYGYTF
TRBJ2-7 TRBV11-2 TRBD2 . TGTGCCAGCAGCCTCCCGAGGGCGGGAGGGCCGGAGGCTACCTACGAGCAGTACTTC CASSLPRAGGPEATYEQYF
TRBJ2-1 TRBV27 TRBD1 . TGTGCCAGCACCAAGACAGGGGAATCTTACAATGAGCAGTTCTTC CASTKTGESYNEQFF